This TCR beta chain was obtained from a study of T cells after yellow fever vaccination. Notes on the study in general: Across the CD4 and CD8 compartments, a small share of clonotypes was present in both. Post-booster repertoires again held most primary-vaccination clones (roughly 95% CD4, around 90% CD8).

5'RACE template switching added a universal primer site and UMIs to TCR cDNA. From the 5' RACE reads, TCRdb called clonotypes with MiXCR, one entry per CDR3 protein. The sample contains 250,000 to 400,000 distinct CDR3 sequences, approximately 4% of which appear only once. Notes on this clonotype: Its antigen is not known.

V was clipped by 1 base and J by 3 bases; unmatched bases: 7. The germline V gene encodes CDR1 LGHNA and CDR2 YSLEER. This CDR3 spans 16 amino acids. V usage is TRBV4-3 and J usage is TRBJ2-3, with 7 bases matching TRBD2. The source is a man aged 18 to 30 who received the YFV17D yellow fever vaccine. The sequences come from PBMCs, collected 5 days after the yellow fever booster vaccination. The CDR3 DNA reads TGCGCCAGCAGCCAAGGAGTGACGGGGGGTACAGATACGCAGTATTTT. This encodes CASSQGVTGGTDTQYF.